The T cell receptor (beta chain) described here comes from a study of blood T cells in healthy people across ages. For the second PCR, which ran for 7 to 11 cycles, a sample-barcoded 5' primer and a J-beta primer mix were used. MiXCR, applied by TCRdb to the 5' RACE reads, yields one record per CDR3 protein. This table has 1.5 million to 1.9 million distinct CDR3 sequences, 40% to 45% appearing once. This CDR3 contains 17 residues. With V trimmed by 3 bases and J by 3 bases, 9 bases remained unmatched. In germline, CDR1 is SEHNR, CDR2 FQNEAQ (reference sequence). The people who gave samples were healthy Caucasians from Russia, aged roughly 6 to 100. The authors extracted at least 5.5 micrograms of total RNA per sample.

The genes are TRBV7-9 and TRBJ2-3, with TRBD2 identical over 10 bases. The TCR comes from a woman younger than 30 in good health. Material for sequencing was blood. The DNA for the CDR3 is TGTGCCAGCAGCTTGGAGTTGACTAGCGGGTTTACAGATACGCAGTATTTT. It yields the protein CASSLELTSGFTDTQYF. The full variable domain, in which reference TRBV7-9 and TRBJ2-3 provide the parts outside the CDR3, is DTGVSQNPRHKITKRGQNVTFRCDPISEHNRLYWYRQTLGQGPEFLTYFQNEAQLEKSRLLSDRFSAERPKGSFSTLEIQRTEQGDSAMYLCASSLELTSGFTDTQYFGPGTRLTVL.